The 2 T cell receptor beta chains below were found in one sample sequenced in a study of CD8 T cells in ankylosing spondylitis. General observations from the study: Ankylosing spondylitis blood seemed to carry a telltale TCR beta motif made of about 8 highly homologous variants.

What these receptors recognize is not known. In TCRdb, the 5' RACE reads were re-called with MiXCR into one record per CDR3 protein. The sample yields fewer than 400,000 distinct CDR3 sequences, 8% seen once. Sequenced: blood, either unsorted or a sorted T cell fraction (not recorded which). The receptors derive from a male donor with ankylosing spondylitis.

The chain links TRBV10-3 to TRBJ2-3; D is ambiguous. V was shortened by 5 bases and J by 1 base, with 7 bases between the two germline ends. The CDR3 spans 13 residues. Per germline, CDR1 ENHRY and CDR2 SYGVKD. DNA for the CDR3: TGTGCCATCAGTTCTAGGGGCACAGATACGCAGTATTTT. Translating it yields CAISSRGTDTQYF.

The chain is built from TRBV18 and TRBJ2-2; D uncertain. This CDR3 is built from 15 residues. Trimming removed 0 bases at V and 4 bases at J, with 9 bases between. Per germline, CDR1 KGHSH and CDR2 LQKENI. CDR3 sequence: CASSPPGRLTGELFF. DNA for the CDR3: TGTGCCAGCTCACCACCGGGCAGACTCACCGGGGAGCTGTTTTTT.